The 20 T cell receptor beta chains in this list originate from one sample, sequenced in a study of cytomegalovirus exposure and HLA in healthy donors. PCR employed 60 Vbeta and 13 Jbeta primers. Clones were read by immunoSEQ multiplex PCR, and TCRdb kept only the in-frame ones, dropping some. The table lists about 140,000 clones, 82% of them singletons. Sequenced sample: PBMCs. The receptors were gathered from a man younger than 35 in good health and CMV-seropositive.

This chain connects TRBV5-1 to TRBJ2-5, with 8 bases matching TRBD2. The CDR3 consists of 17 residues. Germline V lookup: CDR1 SGHRS, CDR2 YFSETQ. The V and J ends lost 4 bases and 9 bases, in that order; junction bases with no gene match: 20. In DNA form, the CDR3 reads TGCGCCAGCAGCAGGGGGTCTAGCGGGTCCCAAGAGTCGGCCCAGTACTTC. Translating it yields CASSRGSSGSQESAQYF.

The chain joins TRBV6-1 to TRBJ2-7; 9 bases are a match to TRBD1. CDR1 is MNHNS and CDR2 is SASEGT in the germline V gene. V trimming: 2 bases; J trimming: 6 bases; junction bases outside the gene matches: 11. The CDR3 length is 16 residues. DNA for the CDR3: TGTGCCAGCAGTGAAAGGGGACAGGGACTTCCTCGCGAGCAGTACTTC. As protein: CASSERGQGLPREQYF.

This clone has only a few counts. The chain carries TRBV6-5 and TRBJ1-4, with TRBD1 identical over 7 bases. The CDR3 totals 13 residues. V trimming: 5 bases; J trimming: 9 bases; junction bases outside the gene matches: 6. Per the germline V gene, CDR1 is MNHEY and CDR2 is SVGAGI. The CDR3, as DNA: TGTGCCAGCAGTGGGCGACAGGGCCAAAAACTGTTTTTT. Its translation: CASSGRQGQKLFF.

The gene calls are TRBV10-2 and TRBJ2-7; the D is unclear. This CDR3 region has 16 residues. Trimming removed 3 bases from V and 0 bases from J, with 15 bases in between. CDR1 WSHSY and CDR2 SAAADI come from the germline V gene. The CDR3 here is CASSDFGLPSSYEQYF. DNA for the CDR3: TGCGCCAGCAGTGATTTTGGGCTTCCAAGCTCCTACGAGCAGTACTTC.

CDR3 nucleotides: TGTGCCAGCAGTAGGGGGCCAAACAATGAGCAGTTCTTC. It codes for CASSRGPNNEQFF. The gene calls are TRBV27 and TRBJ2-1, with 7 bases identical to TRBD1. The CDR3 is made up of 13 amino acids. The germline gives CDR1 MNHEY, CDR2 SMNVEV (reference sequence). Trimming took 5 bases from V and 5 from J; bases not matched to a gene: 3.

The J gene is TRBJ1-4, the V gene TRBV2; 9 bases fit TRBD1. The CDR3 is 13 amino acids. Germline assignment: CDR1 SNHLY and CDR2 FYNNEI. Trimming at V came to 5 bases and at J to 6 bases, leaving 1 base not matched to a gene. CDR3 sequence: CASSWDRDEKLFF. The DNA of the CDR3 is TGTGCCAGCAGTTGGGACAGGGATGAAAAACTGTTTTTT.

The chain couples TRBV5-8 to TRBJ1-1; tentative D call: TRBD1 (6 bases). The CDR3 length is 14 residues. Germline V gives CDR1 SGHTS, CDR2 YDEGEE. V was clipped by 3 bases and J by 1 base, with 10 bases between them. The chain's CDR3 is CASSYTGSNTEAFF. The DNA of the CDR3 is TGTGCCAGCAGCTACACAGGGTCGAACACTGAAGCTTTCTTT. The full variable domain, in which reference TRBV5-8 and TRBJ1-1 provide the parts outside the CDR3, is EAGVTQSPTHLIKTRGQQATLRCSPISGHTSVYWYQQALGLGLQFLLWYDEGEERNRGNFPPRFSGRQFPNYSSELNVNALELEDSALYLCASSYTGSNTEAFFGQGTRLTVV.

V gene TRBV7-2 combines with J gene TRBJ1-5; 7 positions match TRBD1. The germline V gene has CDR1 SGHTA and CDR2 FQGNSA. V lost 5 bases to trimming and J lost 2 bases; unmatched junction nucleotides: 6. CDR3 length equals 15 residues. CDR3 sequence reads: CASSPTGVGNQPQHF. Written as DNA, the CDR3 is TGTGCCAGCAGCCCCACAGGGGTGGGCAATCAGCCCCAGCATTTT.

A single count supports this clone. The chain combines TRBV5-1 with TRBJ2-3; D gene unclear. The CDR3 covers 14 residues. Germline assignment: CDR1 SGHRS and CDR2 YFSETQ. The V gene lost 1 base and the J gene lost 0 bases, with 6 bases spanning the gap. The CDR3 coding sequence is TGCGCCAGCAGCTTGCTCCCCAGCACAGATACGCAGTATTTT. Translating gives CASSLLPSTDTQYF.

As DNA, the CDR3 is TGTGCCAGCAGTGTACAGGGATACACTGAAGCTTTCTTT. Residues: CASSVQGYTEAFF. The chain links TRBV27 to TRBJ1-1; the D gene is possibly TRBD1 (6 bases). Germline V gives CDR1 MNHEY, CDR2 SMNVEV (reference sequence). V was shortened by 5 bases and J by 3 bases, with 10 bases between the two germline ends. The CDR3 is made up of 13 amino acids.

This clone was recorded only once. The V gene is TRBV14, the J gene TRBJ2-7, with 10 bases lining up with TRBD1. J lost 2 bases, V lost 2 bases, and 3 bases had no gene match. The CDR3 has 15 amino acids. The germline V gene encodes CDR1 SGHDN and CDR2 FVKESK. CDR3 loop: CASSQPGQGTYEQYF. The CDR3 DNA follows: TGTGCCAGCAGCCAACCGGGACAGGGGACCTACGAGCAGTACTTC.

The V and J genes are TRBV4-1 and TRBJ1-5; 7 nucleotides agree with TRBD1. The germline V gene encodes CDR1 MGHRA and CDR2 YSYEKL. This CDR3 spans 17 amino acids. Losses at the gene ends were 0 bases for V and 5 bases for J; bases not matched to a gene: 10. CDR3 nucleotide sequence: TGCGCCAGCAGCCAAGACCTGACAGGGTTAGGTGATCAGCCCCAGCATTTT. As protein: CASSQDLTGLGDQPQHF.

The chain links TRBV7-9 to TRBJ2-4; TRBD1 aligns across 9 bases. Per the germline V gene, CDR1 is SEHNR and CDR2 is FQNEAQ (reference sequence). The V gene end was trimmed by 5 bases and the J gene end by 3 bases; junction bases not matched to a gene: 8. The CDR3 covers 16 residues. The CDR3 nucleotides are TGTGCCAGCAGCCCAACGGACAGGGGCTTCAAAAACATTCAGTACTTC. Its translation: CASSPTDRGFKNIQYF.

This chain connects TRBV6-1 to TRBJ2-7, with a tentative D call TRBD1 (6 bases). Germline V gene sequence: CDR1 MNHNS, CDR2 SASEGT. Trimming shortened V by 7 bases and J by 5 bases, and 18 bases separated the two germline ends. The length of the CDR3 is 14 residues. The CDR3 DNA follows: TGTGCCAGCAAAGAGTGGTCAGGGGCCGACGAGCAGTACTTC. This sequence encodes CASKEWSGADEQYF.

The V and J genes are TRBV28 and TRBJ2-1; D may be TRBD1 (7 bases). V was trimmed by 3 bases and J by 6 bases, leaving 18 bases between them. Germline values: CDR1 MDHEN, CDR2 SYDVKM. The CDR3 consists of 16 residues. This CDR3 reads CASSFAGSYRGNEQFF. The CDR3 nucleotides are TGTGCCAGCAGTTTTGCGGGGAGCTACAGGGGCAATGAGCAGTTCTTC.

The V gene is TRBV5-6, the J gene TRBJ2-7; 11 bases agree with TRBD2. The germline V gene has CDR1 SGHDT and CDR2 YYEEEE. This CDR3 spans 17 amino acids. V gave up 2 bases and J gave up 5 bases; unmatched junction bases: 12. CDR3 residues: CASSFGTSGSNGNEQYF. The CDR3 DNA follows: TGTGCCAGCAGCTTCGGAACTAGCGGGAGTAATGGGAACGAGCAGTACTTC.

The V gene is TRBV7-9, the J gene TRBJ2-4; 7 bases agree with TRBD1. The germline V gene encodes CDR1 SEHNR and CDR2 FQNEAQ (reference sequence). The length of the CDR3 is 14 residues. Trimming removed 1 base from V and 6 bases from J; junction bases left unmatched: 3. The CDR3: CASSLVGTVNIQYF. In DNA, the CDR3 is TGTGCCAGCAGCTTAGTCGGGACAGTAAACATTCAGTACTTC.

The rearrangement uses TRBV7-9 and TRBJ2-2, with TRBD1 matching over 8 bases. This CDR3 spans 16 amino acids. J lost 1 base, V lost 4 bases, and 5 bases had no gene match. CDR1 and CDR2 from the germline V gene are SEHNR and FQNEAQ (reference sequence). CDR3 region: CASSSPDRGNTGELFF. The CDR3, as DNA: TGTGCCAGCAGCTCTCCCGACAGGGGGAACACCGGGGAGCTGTTTTTT.

CDR3 nucleotides: TGCGCCAGCAGCGGGGGGGCAACTAATGAAAAACTGTTTTTT. This translates into CASSGGATNEKLFF. The V and J genes are TRBV5-1 and TRBJ1-4, with a weak D call TRBD1 (5 bases). The V gene's germline CDR1 is SGHRS and CDR2 YFSETQ. CDR3 length: 14 residues. With 4 bases removed from V and 0 bases from J, the gap between germline ends came to 7 bases.

The chain is built from TRBV27 and TRBJ1-2; TRBD1 agrees at 7 bases. Germline V gene sequence: CDR1 MNHEY, CDR2 SMNVEV (reference sequence). V lost 6 bases and J lost 4; bases outside the gene matches: 14. The CDR3 has 16 amino acids. CDR3 DNA: TGTGCCAGCAGACCCGGACTGGCCCAGGGGGGCTATGGCTACACCTTC. This sequence encodes CASRPGLAQGGYGYTF.